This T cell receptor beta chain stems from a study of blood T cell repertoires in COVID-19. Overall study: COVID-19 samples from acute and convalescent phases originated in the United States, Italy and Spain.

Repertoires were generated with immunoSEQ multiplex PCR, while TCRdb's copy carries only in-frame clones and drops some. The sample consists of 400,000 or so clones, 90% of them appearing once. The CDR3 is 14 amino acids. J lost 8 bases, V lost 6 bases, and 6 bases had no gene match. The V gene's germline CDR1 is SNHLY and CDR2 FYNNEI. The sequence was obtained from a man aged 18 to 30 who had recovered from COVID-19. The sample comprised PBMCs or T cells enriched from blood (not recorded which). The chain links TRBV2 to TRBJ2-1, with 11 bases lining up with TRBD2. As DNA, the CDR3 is TGTGCCAGCAGGGGGACTAGCGGACGGGATGAGCAGTTCTTC. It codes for CASRGTSGRDEQFF.